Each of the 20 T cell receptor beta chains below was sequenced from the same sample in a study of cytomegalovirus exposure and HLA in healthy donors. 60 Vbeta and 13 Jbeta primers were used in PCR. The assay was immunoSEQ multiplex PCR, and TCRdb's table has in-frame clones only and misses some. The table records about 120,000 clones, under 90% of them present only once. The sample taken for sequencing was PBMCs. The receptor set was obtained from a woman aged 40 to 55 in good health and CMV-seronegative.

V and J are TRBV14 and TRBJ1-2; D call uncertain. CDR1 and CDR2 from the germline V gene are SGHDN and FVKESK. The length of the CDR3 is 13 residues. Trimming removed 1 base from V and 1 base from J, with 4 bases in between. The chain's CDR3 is CASSQARNYGYTF. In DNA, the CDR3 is TGTGCCAGCAGCCAAGCCCGTAACTATGGCTACACCTTC.

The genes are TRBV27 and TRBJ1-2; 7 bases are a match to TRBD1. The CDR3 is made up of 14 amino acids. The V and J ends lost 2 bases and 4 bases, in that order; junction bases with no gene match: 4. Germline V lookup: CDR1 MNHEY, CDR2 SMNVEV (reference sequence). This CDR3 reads CASSLKTGTYGYTF. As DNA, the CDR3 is TGTGCCAGCAGTTTAAAGACAGGGACCTATGGCTACACCTTC.

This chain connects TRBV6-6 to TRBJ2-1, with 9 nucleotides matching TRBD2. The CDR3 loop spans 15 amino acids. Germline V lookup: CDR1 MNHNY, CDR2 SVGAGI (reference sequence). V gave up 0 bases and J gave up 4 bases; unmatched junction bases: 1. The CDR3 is CASSYSGLAYNEQFF. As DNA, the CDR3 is TGTGCCAGCAGTTACTCAGGACTAGCGTACAATGAGCAGTTCTTC.

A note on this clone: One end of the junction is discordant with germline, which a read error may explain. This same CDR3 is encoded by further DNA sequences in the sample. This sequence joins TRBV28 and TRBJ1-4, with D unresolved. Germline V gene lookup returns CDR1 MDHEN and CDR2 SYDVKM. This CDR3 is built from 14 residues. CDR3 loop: CASTEENGNEKLFF. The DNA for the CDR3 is TGCGCCAGCACCGAAGAGAACGGGAATGAAAAACTGTTTTTT. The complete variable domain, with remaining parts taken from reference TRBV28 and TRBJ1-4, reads DVKVTQSSRYLVKRTGEKVFLECVQDMDHENMFWYRQDPGLGLRLIYFSYDVKMKEKGDIPEGYSVSREKKERFSLILESASTNQTSMYLCASTEENGNEKLFFGSGTQLSVL.

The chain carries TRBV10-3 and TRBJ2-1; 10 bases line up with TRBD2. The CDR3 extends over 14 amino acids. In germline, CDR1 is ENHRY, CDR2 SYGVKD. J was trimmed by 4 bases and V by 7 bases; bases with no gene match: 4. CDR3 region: CAIKGLAEYNEQFF. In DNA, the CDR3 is TGTGCCATCAAAGGACTAGCGGAATACAATGAGCAGTTCTTC.

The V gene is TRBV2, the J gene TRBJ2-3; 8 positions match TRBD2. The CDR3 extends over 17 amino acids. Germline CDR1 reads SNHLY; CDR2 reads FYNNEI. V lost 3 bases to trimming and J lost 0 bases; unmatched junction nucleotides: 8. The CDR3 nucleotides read TGTGCCAGCAGTGACCCTTTAGCTAGCGGGAGCACAGATACGCAGTATTTT. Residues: CASSDPLASGSTDTQYF.

CDR3 sequence reads: CATTGQGKGNTIYF. CDR3 coding DNA: TGTGCCACCACGGGACAGGGGAAGGGAAACACCATATATTTT. The chain carries TRBV19 and TRBJ1-3; 10 bases are a match to TRBD1. Per germline, CDR1 LNHDA and CDR2 SQIVND (reference sequence). V trimming: 10 bases; J trimming: 4 bases; junction bases outside the gene matches: 7. CDR3 size: 14 residues.

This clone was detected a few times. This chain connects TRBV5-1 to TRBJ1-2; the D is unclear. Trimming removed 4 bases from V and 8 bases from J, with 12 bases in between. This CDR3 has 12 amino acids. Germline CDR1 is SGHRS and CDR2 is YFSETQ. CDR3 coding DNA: TGCGCCAGCAGCCCCGAGATGGAGGGCTACACCTTC. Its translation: CASSPEMEGYTF.

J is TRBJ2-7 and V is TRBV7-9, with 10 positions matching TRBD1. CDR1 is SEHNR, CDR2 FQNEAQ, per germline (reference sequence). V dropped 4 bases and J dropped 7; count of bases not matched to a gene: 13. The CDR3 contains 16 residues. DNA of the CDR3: TGTGCCAGCAGCTCCTCCGAGAGACAGGGGGCAGGAGAGCAGTACTTC. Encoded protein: CASSSSERQGAGEQYF.

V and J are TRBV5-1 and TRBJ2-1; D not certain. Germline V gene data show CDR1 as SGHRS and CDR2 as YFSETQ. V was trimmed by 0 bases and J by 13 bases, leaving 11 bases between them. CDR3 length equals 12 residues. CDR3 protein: CASSLDSTVQFF. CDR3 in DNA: TGCGCCAGCAGCTTGGACAGCACGGTCCAGTTCTTC.

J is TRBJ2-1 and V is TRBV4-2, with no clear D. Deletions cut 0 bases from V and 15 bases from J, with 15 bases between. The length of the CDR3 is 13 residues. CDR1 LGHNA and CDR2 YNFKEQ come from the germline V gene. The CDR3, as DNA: TGTGCCAGCAGCCAAGATTTGGTAGCTCCTCTGTTCTTC. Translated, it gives CASSQDLVAPLFF.

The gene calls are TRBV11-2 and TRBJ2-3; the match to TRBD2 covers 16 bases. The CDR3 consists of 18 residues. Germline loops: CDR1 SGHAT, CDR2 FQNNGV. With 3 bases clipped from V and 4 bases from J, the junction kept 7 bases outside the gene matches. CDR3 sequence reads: CASSFFGTSGGDPDTQYF. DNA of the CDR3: TGTGCCAGCAGCTTTTTTGGGACTAGCGGGGGGGATCCAGATACGCAGTATTTT.

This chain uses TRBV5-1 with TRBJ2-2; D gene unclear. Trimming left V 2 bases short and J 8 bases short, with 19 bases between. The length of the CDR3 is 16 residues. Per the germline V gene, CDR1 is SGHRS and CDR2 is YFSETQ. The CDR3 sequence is CASSFKARGVLGELFF. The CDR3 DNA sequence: TGCGCCAGCAGCTTTAAGGCCCGAGGAGTGCTTGGGGAGCTGTTTTTT.

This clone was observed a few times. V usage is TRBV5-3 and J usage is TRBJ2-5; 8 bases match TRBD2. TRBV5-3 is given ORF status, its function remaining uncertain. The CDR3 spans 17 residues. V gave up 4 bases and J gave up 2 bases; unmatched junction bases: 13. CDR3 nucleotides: TGTGCCAGAAGCCCCAGGGGCTTACGCGGGAGGCAAGAGACCCAGTACTTC. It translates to CARSPRGLRGRQETQYF.

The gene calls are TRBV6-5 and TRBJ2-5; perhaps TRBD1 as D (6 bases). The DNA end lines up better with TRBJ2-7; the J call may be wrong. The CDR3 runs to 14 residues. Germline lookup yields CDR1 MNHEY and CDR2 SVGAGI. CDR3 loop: CASADRRPPYEQYF. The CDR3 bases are TGTGCCAGCGCGGACAGACGTCCCCCCTACGAGCAGTACTTC.

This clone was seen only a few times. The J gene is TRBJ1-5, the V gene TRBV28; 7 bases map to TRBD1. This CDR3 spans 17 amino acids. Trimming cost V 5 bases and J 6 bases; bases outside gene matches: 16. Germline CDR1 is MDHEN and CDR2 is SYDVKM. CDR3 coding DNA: TGTGCCAGCAGTGTGACAACCGGGACAGCGTGGCGTCAGCCCCAGCATTTT. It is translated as CASSVTTGTAWRQPQHF.

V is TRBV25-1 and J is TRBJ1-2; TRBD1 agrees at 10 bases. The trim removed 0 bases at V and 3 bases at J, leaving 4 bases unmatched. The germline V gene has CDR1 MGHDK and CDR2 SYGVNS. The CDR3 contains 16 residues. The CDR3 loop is CASSEYGQGVYYGYTF. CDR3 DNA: TGTGCCAGCAGTGAATACGGACAGGGGGTTTACTATGGCTACACCTTC.

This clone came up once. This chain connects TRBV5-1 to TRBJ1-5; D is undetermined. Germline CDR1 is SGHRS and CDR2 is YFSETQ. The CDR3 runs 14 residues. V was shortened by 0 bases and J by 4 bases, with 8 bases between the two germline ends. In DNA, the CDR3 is TGCGCCAGCAGCTTGGAAGTCGGTAATCAGCCCCAGCATTTT. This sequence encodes CASSLEVGNQPQHF.

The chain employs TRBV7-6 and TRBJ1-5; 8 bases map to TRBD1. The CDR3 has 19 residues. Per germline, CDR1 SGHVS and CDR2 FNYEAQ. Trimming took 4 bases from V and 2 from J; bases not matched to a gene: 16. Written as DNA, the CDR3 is TGTGCCAGCAGCTATAAACCGGGACAGGCTATCCGAGGCAATCAGCCCCAGCATTTT. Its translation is CASSYKPGQAIRGNQPQHF. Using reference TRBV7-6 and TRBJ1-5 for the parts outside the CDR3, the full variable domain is GAGVSQSPRYKVTKRGQDVALRCDPISGHVSLYWYRQALGQGPEFLTYFNYEAQQDKSGLPNDRFSAERPEGSISTLTIQRTEQRDSAMYRCASSYKPGQAIRGNQPQHFGDGTRLSIL.

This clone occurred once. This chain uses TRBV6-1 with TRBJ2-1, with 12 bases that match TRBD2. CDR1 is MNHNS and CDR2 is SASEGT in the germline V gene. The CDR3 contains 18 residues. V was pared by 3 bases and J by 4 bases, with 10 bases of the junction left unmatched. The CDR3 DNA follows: TGTGCCAGCAGTGATAAGGCTAGCGGGGGGGCTAGGTACAATGAGCAGTTCTTC. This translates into CASSDKASGGARYNEQFF.